This T cell receptor (beta chain) is from a study of response to subunit inactivated influenza vaccine. TCRdb recomputed calls from the RT-PCR reads with MiXCR, one row per CDR3 protein. The table has about 520,000 distinct CDR3 sequences, about 7.2% seen once; the top ten hold over 10%. This CDR3 comprises 15 residues. CDR1 SGHNT and CDR2 YYREEE come from the germline V gene (reference sequence). V shed 4 bases, J shed 4 bases, and the junction held 7 bases outside the gene matches. Broader study findings: Authors suggested each seasonal influenza vaccination recruits few new T cells.

On this clonotype: Its matching antigen is unknown.

The source material was PBMCs from blood, sampled about 24 months after vaccination. The chain has TRBV5-4 and TRBJ1-1; TRBD1 matches at 10 bases. The receptor was derived from a man in his fifties or sixties who received an inactivated influenza vaccine. The CDR3 nucleotides are TGTGCCAGCAGCGGGAAGGACAGGGGGTCCACTGAAGCTTTCTTT. It encodes CASSGKDRGSTEAFF.